The source of this T cell receptor (beta chain) is a study of blood T cell repertoires in COVID-19. Membership in each cohort depended on participant-reported clinical history. Cohort 3 donors counted as recovered after two negative PCRs, clearance, or resolved symptoms. Study processing details: Reference gene primer amplification gave nucleated cell count estimates. Clones were read by immunoSEQ multiplex PCR, and TCRdb kept only the in-frame ones, dropping some. V and J calls and clone size are copied from that table; D and trimming were computed from the DNA. This sample carries over 120,000 clones, roughly 88% of them seen once, and the ten largest clones take approximately 4.5%. J gave up 1 base and V 6 bases, and 7 bases lay outside the gene matches. The CDR3 is made up of 15 amino acids. Germline V CDR1 and CDR2: MDHEN, SYDVKM.

The sample was PBMCs or T cells enriched from blood (not recorded which). This clonotype was sampled from a man aged 45-65 years who had recovered from COVID-19. The chain couples TRBV28 to TRBJ1-1; 8 bases are shared with TRBD1. The DNA of the CDR3 is TGTGCCAGCAGACCCTCCAGGGGGCGGAACACTGAAGCTTTCTTT. It codes for CASRPSRGRNTEAFF.